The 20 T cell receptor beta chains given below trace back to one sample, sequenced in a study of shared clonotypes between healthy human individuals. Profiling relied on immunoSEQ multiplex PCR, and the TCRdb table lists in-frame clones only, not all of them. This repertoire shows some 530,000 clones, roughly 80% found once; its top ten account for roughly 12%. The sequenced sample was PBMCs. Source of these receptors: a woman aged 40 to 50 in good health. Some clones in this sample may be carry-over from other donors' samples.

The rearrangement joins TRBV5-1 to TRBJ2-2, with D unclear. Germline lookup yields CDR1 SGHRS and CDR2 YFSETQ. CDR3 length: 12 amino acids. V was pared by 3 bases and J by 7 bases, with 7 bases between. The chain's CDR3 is CASSWQGGELFF. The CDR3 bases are TGCGCCAGCAGCTGGCAAGGCGGGGAGCTGTTTTTT. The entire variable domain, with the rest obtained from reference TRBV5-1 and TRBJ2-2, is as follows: KAGVTQTPRYLIKTRGQQVTLSCSPISGHRSVSWYQQTPGQGLQFLFEYFSETQRNKGNFPGRFSGRQFSNSRSEMNVSTLELGDSALYLCASSWQGGELFFGEGSRLTVL.

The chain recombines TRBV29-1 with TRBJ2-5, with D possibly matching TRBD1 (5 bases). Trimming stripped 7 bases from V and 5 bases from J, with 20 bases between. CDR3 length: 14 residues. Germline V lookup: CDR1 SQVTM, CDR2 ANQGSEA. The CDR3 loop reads CSARGRARLETQYF. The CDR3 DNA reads TGCAGCGCCCGCGGCAGGGCCCGTCTGGAGACCCAGTACTTC.

CDR3 amino acids: CAWSRGTVNNEQFF. In DNA form, the CDR3 reads TGTGCCTGGAGTAGGGGGACAGTTAACAATGAGCAGTTCTTC. V gene TRBV30 combines with J gene TRBJ2-1, with 7 bases matching TRBD1. Trimming took 2 bases from V and 5 from J; bases not matched to a gene: 6. CDR3 size: 14 residues. Germline lookup yields CDR1 GTSNPN and CDR2 SVGIG (reference sequence).

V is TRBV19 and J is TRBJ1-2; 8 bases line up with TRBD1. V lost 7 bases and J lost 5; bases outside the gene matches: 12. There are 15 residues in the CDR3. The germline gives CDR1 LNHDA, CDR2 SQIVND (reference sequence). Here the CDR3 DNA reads TGTGCCAGTAAAGGTTTCGGACAGGGAGTATATGGCTACACCTTC. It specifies CASKGFGQGVYGYTF.

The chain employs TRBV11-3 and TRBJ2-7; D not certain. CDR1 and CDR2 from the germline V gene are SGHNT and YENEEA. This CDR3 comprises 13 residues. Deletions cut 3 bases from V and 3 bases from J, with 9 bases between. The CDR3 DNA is TGTGCCAGCAGCTTGGAGCGAGACTACGAGCAGTACTTC. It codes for CASSLERDYEQYF.

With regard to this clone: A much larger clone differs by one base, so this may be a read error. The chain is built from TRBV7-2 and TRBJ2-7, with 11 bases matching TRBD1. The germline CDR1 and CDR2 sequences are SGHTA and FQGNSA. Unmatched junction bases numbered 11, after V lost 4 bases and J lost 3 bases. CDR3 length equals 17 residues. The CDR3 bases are TGTACCAGCAGCTCCTCCGGCCGCGGGACAGGGGGCTACGAGCAGTACTTC. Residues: CTSSSSGRGTGGYEQYF.

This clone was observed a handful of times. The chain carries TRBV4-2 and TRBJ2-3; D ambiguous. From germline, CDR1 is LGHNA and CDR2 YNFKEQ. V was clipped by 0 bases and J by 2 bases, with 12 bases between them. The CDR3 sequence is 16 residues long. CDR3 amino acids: CASSQDMGQNTDTQYF. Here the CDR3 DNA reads TGTGCCAGCAGCCAAGATATGGGCCAGAACACAGATACGCAGTATTTT.

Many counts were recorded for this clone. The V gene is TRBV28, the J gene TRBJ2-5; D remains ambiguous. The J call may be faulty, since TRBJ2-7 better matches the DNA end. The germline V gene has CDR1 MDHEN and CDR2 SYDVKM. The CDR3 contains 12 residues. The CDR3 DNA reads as TGTGCCACTCGAAGGGCCGACTACGAGCAGTACTTC. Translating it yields CATRRADYEQYF.

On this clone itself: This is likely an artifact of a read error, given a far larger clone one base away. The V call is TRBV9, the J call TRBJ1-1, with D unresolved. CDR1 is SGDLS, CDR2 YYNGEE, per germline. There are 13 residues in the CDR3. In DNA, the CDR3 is TGTGCCAGCAGAGTAGGAACAGACACTGAAGCTTTCTTT. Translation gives CASRVGTDTEAFF.

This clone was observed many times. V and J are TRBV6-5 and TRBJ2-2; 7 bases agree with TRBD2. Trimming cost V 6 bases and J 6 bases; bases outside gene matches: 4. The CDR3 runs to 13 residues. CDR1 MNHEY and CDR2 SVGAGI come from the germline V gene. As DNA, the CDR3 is TGTGCCAGCAGCCCCGGACTAGCCGGGGAGCTGTTTTTT. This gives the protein CASSPGLAGELFF.

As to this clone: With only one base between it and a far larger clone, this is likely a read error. This CDR3 is CASSVGVWSSYEQYF. The DNA of the CDR3 is TGTGCCAGCAGCGTAGGCGTGTGGAGCTCCTACGAGCAGTACTTC. The chain uses TRBV9 and TRBJ2-7; D remains ambiguous. There are 15 residues in the CDR3. Deletions cut 0 bases from V and 0 bases from J, with 10 bases between. The germline gives CDR1 SGDLS, CDR2 YYNGEE.

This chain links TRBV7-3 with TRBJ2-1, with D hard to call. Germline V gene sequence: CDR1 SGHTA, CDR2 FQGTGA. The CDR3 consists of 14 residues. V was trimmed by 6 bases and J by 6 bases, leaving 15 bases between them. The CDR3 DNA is TGTGCCAGCAGTTCCGGAACATACGCCAATGAGCAGTTCTTC. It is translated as CASSSGTYANEQFF.

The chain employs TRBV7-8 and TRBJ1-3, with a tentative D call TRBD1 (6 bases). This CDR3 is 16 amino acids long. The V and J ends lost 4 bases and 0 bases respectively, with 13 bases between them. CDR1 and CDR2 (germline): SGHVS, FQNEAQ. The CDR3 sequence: CASSSGAGTSGNTIYF. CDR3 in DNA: TGTGCCAGCAGCTCAGGGGCAGGGACCTCTGGAAACACCATATATTTT. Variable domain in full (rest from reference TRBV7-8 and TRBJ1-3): GAGVSQSPRYKVAKRGQDVALRCDPISGHVSLFWYQQALGQGPEFLTYFQNEAQLDKSGLPSDRFFAERPEGSVSTLKIQRTQQEDSAVYLCASSSGAGTSGNTIYFGEGSWLTVV.

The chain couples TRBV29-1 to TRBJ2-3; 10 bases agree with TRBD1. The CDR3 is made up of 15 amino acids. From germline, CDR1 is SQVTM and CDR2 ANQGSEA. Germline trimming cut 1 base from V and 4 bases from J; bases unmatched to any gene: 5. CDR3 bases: TGCAGCGTTGAAGCCCGGGACAGGGGTTCAGATACGCAGTATTTT. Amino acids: CSVEARDRGSDTQYF.

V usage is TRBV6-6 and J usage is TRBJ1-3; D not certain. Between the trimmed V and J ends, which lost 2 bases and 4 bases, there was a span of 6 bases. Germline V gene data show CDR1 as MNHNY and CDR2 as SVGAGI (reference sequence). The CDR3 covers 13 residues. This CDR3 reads CASSYLGGNTIYF. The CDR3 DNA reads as TGTGCCAGCAGTTACCTGGGGGGAAACACCATATATTTT.

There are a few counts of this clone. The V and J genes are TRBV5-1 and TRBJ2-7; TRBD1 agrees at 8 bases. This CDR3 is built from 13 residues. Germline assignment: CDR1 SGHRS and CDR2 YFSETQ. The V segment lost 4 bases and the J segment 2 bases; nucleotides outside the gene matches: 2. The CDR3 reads CASSVDRAYEQYF. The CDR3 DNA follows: TGCGCCAGCAGCGTGGACAGGGCCTACGAGCAGTACTTC.

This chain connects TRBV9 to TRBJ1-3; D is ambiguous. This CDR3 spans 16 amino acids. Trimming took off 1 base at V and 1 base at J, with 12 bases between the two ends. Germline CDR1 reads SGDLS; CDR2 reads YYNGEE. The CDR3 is CASSVSLGGSGNTIYF. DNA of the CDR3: TGTGCCAGCAGCGTATCGCTGGGAGGATCTGGAAACACCATATATTTT.

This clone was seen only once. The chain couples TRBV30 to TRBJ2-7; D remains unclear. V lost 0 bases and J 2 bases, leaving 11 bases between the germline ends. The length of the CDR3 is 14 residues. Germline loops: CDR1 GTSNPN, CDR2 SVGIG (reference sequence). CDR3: CAWSVGPVAYEQYF. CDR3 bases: TGTGCCTGGAGTGTGGGTCCTGTCGCCTACGAGCAGTACTTC.

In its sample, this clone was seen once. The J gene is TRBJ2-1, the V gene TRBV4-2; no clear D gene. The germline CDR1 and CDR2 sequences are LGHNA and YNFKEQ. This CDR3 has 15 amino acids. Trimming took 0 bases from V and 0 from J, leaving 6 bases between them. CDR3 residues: CASSQEPFSYNEQFF. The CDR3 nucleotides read TGTGCCAGCAGCCAAGAACCGTTCTCCTACAATGAGCAGTTCTTC.

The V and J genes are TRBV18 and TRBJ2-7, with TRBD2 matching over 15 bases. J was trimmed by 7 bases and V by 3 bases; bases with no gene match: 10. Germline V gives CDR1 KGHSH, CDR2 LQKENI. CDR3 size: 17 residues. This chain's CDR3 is CASSPYGLAGGPREQYF. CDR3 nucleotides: TGTGCCAGCTCACCGTACGGACTAGCGGGAGGGCCTCGGGAGCAGTACTTC.